This TCR beta chain derives from a study of regulatory and conventional T cells in RAG deficiency. Sequencing used immunoSEQ multiplex PCR; TCRdb keeps in-frame clones, though not all of them. The sample consists of some 7,300 clones, around 80% of them appearing once. The study, taken as a whole, reports: Omenn patients showed >85% Treg-Tconv overlap and shorter CDR3 lengths. In Omenn syndrome, sorted "Tregs" may be peripherally activated cells. Compared with controls, unique Treg TCR beta sequences dropped roughly 100-fold in Omenn syndrome and CID/AS. Shannon entropy was markedly lower and Simpson indices higher in RAG-deficient patients than control T-cell subsets.

V was shortened by 0 bases and J by 1 base, with 8 bases between the two germline ends. Germline V lookup: CDR1 LNHNV, CDR2 YYDKDF (reference sequence). CDR3 length: 15 residues. As regards this clone: What it binds is unknown.

These sequences were also reported in another study, on regulatory T cells. As that report states: The primer mix had 52 TRBV and 13 TRBJ primers.

This rearrangement joins TRBV15 to TRBJ2-3; maybe TRBD2 (6 bases). The origin of this receptor is a human donor in good health. Input material: CD8+ T cells sorted from blood. CDR3 DNA sequence: TGTGCCACCAGCAGAGAGTGGGGGGGCACAGATACGCAGTATTTT. The encoded protein is CATSREWGGTDTQYF.